Below are 16 T cell receptor beta chains sequenced from a single sample in a study of neurological immune-mediated disorders. TCRdb processed the 5' RACE reads anew with MiXCR; each CDR3 protein has one entry. The sample includes tens of thousands of distinct CDR3 sequences, roughly 4.8% of them seen just once. Sequencing was performed on PBMCs. The receptors originated from a man under 40 with multiple sclerosis.

The rearrangement joins TRBV10-2 to TRBJ1-1; possibly TRBD1 for D (5 bases). Trimming removed 5 bases at V and 2 bases at J, with 9 bases between. CDR1 and CDR2 (germline): WSHSY, SAAADI. This CDR3 has 13 amino acids. CDR3 amino acids: CASSHQGNTEAFF. DNA for the CDR3: TGCGCCAGCAGTCATCAGGGAAACACTGAAGCTTTCTTT.

The chain joins TRBV6-5 to TRBJ2-1; the match to TRBD1 covers 8 bases. The junction had 4 bases not matched to a gene; V was cut back by 6 bases and J by 6 bases. The germline V gene encodes CDR1 MNHEY and CDR2 SVGAGI. The CDR3 length is 13 residues. CDR3 DNA: TGTGCCAGCAGCCCAGGGGGCTTCAATGAGCAGTTCTTC. Its translation: CASSPGGFNEQFF.

The rearrangement links TRBV7-6 to TRBJ1-5; no definite D call. The V end was cut by 5 bases, the J end by 2 bases, with 16 bases between. The length of the CDR3 is 16 residues. The germline gives CDR1 SGHVS, CDR2 FNYEAQ. CDR3 sequence: CASSRTPAGRNQPQHF. The CDR3 nucleotides are TGTGCCAGCAGCCGTACGCCGGCCGGACGCAATCAGCCCCAGCATTTT.

This chain links TRBV10-3 with TRBJ2-7; D is uncertain. The CDR3 length is 13 residues. Trimming stripped 4 bases from V and 4 bases from J, with 11 bases between. Per germline, CDR1 ENHRY and CDR2 SYGVKD. CDR3 coding DNA: TGTGCCATCAGTGCTGGGGTAGAGTACGAGCAGTACTTC. Its protein product is CAISAGVEYEQYF.

This clonotype was recorded many times. The chain combines TRBV20-1 with TRBJ2-3; D is ambiguous. Germline CDR1 DFQATT, CDR2 SNEGSKA (reference sequence). Trimming cost V 5 bases and J 2 bases, with 14 bases left between them. The CDR3 length is 14 residues. Written as DNA, the CDR3 is TGCAGTGCTGGAACGGACGGAAACACAGATACGCAGTATTTT. Amino acids: CSAGTDGNTDTQYF.

The CDR3 nucleotides are TGCGCCAGCTCTGTTTTCGGGGCCGCGAACACTGAAGCTTTCTTT. Its translation is CASSVFGAANTEAFF. The J gene is TRBJ1-1, the V gene TRBV5-1; TRBD1 might be the D (5 bases). The germline CDR1 and CDR2 sequences are SGHRS and YFSETQ. V gave up 7 bases and J gave up 1 base, with 17 bases separating them. The CDR3 loop spans 15 amino acids. Based on the CDR3 plus reference TRBV5-1 and TRBJ1-1, the full variable domain is KAGVTQTPRYLIKTRGQQVTLSCSPISGHRSVSWYQQTPGQGLQFLFEYFSETQRNKGNFPGRFSGRQFSNSRSEMNVSTLELGDSALYLCASSVFGAANTEAFFGQGTRLTVV.

This clonotype occurred many times. V gene TRBV12-3 or TRBV12-4 combines with J gene TRBJ2-3, with D hard to call. Between the trimmed V and J ends, which lost 3 bases and 0 bases, there was a span of 4 bases. The CDR3 length is 13 residues. CDR3 nucleotides: TGTGCCAGCAGTTTTGGAAGCACAGATACGCAGTATTTT. It specifies CASSFGSTDTQYF.

The chain employs TRBV20-1 and TRBJ1-2; 8 bases agree with TRBD1. The CDR3 consists of 15 residues. Germline V gives CDR1 DFQATT, CDR2 SNEGSKA (reference sequence). After removal of 3 bases from V and 0 bases from J, the junction contained 6 bases not matched to a gene. CDR3 sequence (DNA): TGCAGTGCTAGTCATGACAGGGGTCCTAACTATGGCTACACCTTC. It encodes CSASHDRGPNYGYTF.

This clonotype was observed many times. The V and J genes are TRBV5-1 and TRBJ1-1; D uncertain. The germline V gene encodes CDR1 SGHRS and CDR2 YFSETQ. This CDR3 contains 14 residues. V was shortened by 2 bases and J by 0 bases, with 8 bases between the two germline ends. The CDR3 DNA reads as TGCGCCAGCAGCTTTGGAACGGTGAACACTGAAGCTTTCTTT. It encodes CASSFGTVNTEAFF. The full variable domain, its missing parts supplied by reference TRBV5-1 and TRBJ1-1, is KAGVTQTPRYLIKTRGQQVTLSCSPISGHRSVSWYQQTPGQGLQFLFEYFSETQRNKGNFPGRFSGRQFSNSRSEMNVSTLELGDSALYLCASSFGTVNTEAFFGQGTRLTVV.

The table lists this clonotype with many counts. The gene calls are TRBV5-6 and TRBJ2-7; D may match TRBD1 or TRBD2 (5 bases each). The CDR3 runs 13 residues. V shed 4 bases and J shed 7 bases, with 15 bases lying between them. Germline V gene sequence: CDR1 SGHDT, CDR2 YYEEEE. CDR3 in amino acids: CASSGSGTREQYF. The DNA for the CDR3 is TGTGCCAGCAGCGGGTCCGGGACGAGGGAGCAGTACTTC.

Many counts were recorded for this clonotype. V and J are TRBV10-3 and TRBJ1-3; D gene ambiguous. Trimming took off 9 bases at V and 3 bases at J, with 18 bases between the two ends. Germline CDR1 ENHRY, CDR2 SYGVKD. CDR3 size: 15 residues. CDR3 amino acids: CAITSNPGLGNTIYF. The CDR3 nucleotides are TGTGCCATTACCTCTAATCCGGGCCTTGGAAACACCATATATTTT.

The V gene is TRBV27, the J gene TRBJ1-4; a weak D match, TRBD1 (6 bases). V lost 5 bases, J lost 2 bases, and 18 bases lay in between. This CDR3 spans 17 amino acids. Germline V gene lookup returns CDR1 MNHEY and CDR2 SMNVEV (reference sequence). CDR3 coding DNA: TGTGCCAGCAGTAAAAAGGGGGGGAGAGTTACTAATGAAAAACTGTTTTTT. Amino acids: CASSKKGGRVTNEKLFF.

In this sample, this clonotype turned up many times. J is TRBJ2-1 and V is TRBV5-1, with D unresolved. V gave up 5 bases and J gave up 5 bases, with 14 bases separating them. There are 14 residues in the CDR3. In germline, CDR1 is SGHRS, CDR2 YFSETQ. CDR3 DNA sequence: TGCGCCAGCAGAATCCCCTACCGGAACAATGAGCAGTTCTTC. Translation gives CASRIPYRNNEQFF.

This clonotype was counted at least ten times. The V and J genes are TRBV5-1 and TRBJ1-1; TRBD1 might be the D (5 bases). CDR1 and CDR2 from the germline V gene are SGHRS and YFSETQ. The CDR3 runs 15 residues. Trimming removed 0 bases at V and 7 bases at J, with 16 bases between. In nucleotides, the CDR3 is TGCGCCAGCAGCTTGGTTCAGGGAACCGTAGGTGAAGCTTTCTTT. This encodes CASSLVQGTVGEAFF.

J is TRBJ2-4 and V is TRBV10-3, with a weak D call TRBD1 (6 bases). Germline assignment: CDR1 ENHRY and CDR2 SYGVKD. The CDR3 covers 16 residues. V was shortened by 0 bases and J by 2 bases, with 11 bases between the two germline ends. In DNA, the CDR3 is TGTGCCATCAGTGAGTCTTACAGGGACACCAAAAACATTCAGTACTTC. Amino acids: CAISESYRDTKNIQYF.

This clonotype was counted ten times or more. The chain uses TRBV21-1 and TRBJ1-2. TRBV21-1 corresponds to a pseudogene. The CDR3 is 13 residues long. The DNA for the CDR3 is TGTGCCAGCAGCCGGAGTCCCCACTATGGCTACACCTTC. This sequence encodes CASSRSPHYGYTF.